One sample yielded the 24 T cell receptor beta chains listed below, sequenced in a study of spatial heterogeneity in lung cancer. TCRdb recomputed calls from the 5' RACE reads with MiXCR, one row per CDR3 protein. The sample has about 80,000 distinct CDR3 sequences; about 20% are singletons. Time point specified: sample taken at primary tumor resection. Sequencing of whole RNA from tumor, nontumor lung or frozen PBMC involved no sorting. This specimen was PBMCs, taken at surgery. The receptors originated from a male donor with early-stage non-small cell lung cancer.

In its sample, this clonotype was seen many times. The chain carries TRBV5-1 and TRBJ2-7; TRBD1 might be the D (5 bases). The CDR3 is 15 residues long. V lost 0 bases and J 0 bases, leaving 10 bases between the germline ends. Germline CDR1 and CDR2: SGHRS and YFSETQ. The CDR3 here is CASSLDAGISYEQYF. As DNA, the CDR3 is TGCGCCAGCAGCTTGGATGCAGGGATCTCCTACGAGCAGTACTTC. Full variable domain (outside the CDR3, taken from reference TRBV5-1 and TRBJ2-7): KAGVTQTPRYLIKTRGQQVTLSCSPISGHRSVSWYQQTPGQGLQFLFEYFSETQRNKGNFPGRFSGRQFSNSRSEMNVSTLELGDSALYLCASSLDAGISYEQYFGPGTRLTVT.

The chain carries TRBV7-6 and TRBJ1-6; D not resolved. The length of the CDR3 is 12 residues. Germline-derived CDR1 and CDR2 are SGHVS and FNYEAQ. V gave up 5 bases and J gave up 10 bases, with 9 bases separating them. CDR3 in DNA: TGTGCCAGCAGCCCGCGGGTCTCACCCCTCCACTTT. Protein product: CASSPRVSPLHF.

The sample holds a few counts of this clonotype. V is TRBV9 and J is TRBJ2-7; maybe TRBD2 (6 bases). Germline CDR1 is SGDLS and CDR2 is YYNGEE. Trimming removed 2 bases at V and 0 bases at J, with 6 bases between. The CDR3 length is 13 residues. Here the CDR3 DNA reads TGTGCCAGCAGCGTGGGGGGCTCCTACGAGCAGTACTTC. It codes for CASSVGGSYEQYF. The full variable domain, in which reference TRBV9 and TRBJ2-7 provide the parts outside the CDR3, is DSGVTQTPKHLITATGQRVTLRCSPRSGDLSVYWYQQSLDQGLQFLIQYYNGEERAKGNILERFSAQQFPDLHSELNLSSLELGDSALYFCASSVGGSYEQYFGPGTRLTVT.

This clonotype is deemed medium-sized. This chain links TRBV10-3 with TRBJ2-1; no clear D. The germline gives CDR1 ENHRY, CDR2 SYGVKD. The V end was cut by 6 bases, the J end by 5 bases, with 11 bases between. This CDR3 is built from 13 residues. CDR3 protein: CAIRTPPHNEQFF. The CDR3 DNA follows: TGTGCCATCAGGACCCCTCCCCACAATGAGCAGTTCTTC.

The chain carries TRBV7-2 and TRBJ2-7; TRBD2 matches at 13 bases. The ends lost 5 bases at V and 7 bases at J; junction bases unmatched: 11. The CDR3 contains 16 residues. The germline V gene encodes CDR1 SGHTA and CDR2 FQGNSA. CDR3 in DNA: TGTGCCAGCAGCCCTGGACTAGCGGGAGCCCTGGGGGAGCAGTACTTC. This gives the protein CASSPGLAGALGEQYF.

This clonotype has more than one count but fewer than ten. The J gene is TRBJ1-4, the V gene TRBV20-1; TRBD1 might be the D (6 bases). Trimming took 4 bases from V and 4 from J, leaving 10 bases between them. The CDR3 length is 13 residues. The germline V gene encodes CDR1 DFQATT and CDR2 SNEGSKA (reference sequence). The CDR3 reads CSATRGNNEKLFF. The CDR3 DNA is TGCAGTGCTACAAGGGGGAATAATGAAAAACTGTTTTTT.

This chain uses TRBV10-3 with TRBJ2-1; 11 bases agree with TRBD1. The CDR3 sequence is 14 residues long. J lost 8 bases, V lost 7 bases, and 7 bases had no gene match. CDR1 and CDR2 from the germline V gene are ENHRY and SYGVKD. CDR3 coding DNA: TGTGCCATCAACCGGGACAGGGGGACCGATGAGCAGTTCTTC. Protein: CAINRDRGTDEQFF.

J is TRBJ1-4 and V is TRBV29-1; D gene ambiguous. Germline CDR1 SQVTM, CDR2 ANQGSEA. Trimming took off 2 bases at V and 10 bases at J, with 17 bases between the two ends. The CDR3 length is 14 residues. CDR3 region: CSVEKPSSMGKLFF. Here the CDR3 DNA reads TGCAGCGTTGAAAAACCCTCGAGTATGGGAAAACTGTTTTTT.

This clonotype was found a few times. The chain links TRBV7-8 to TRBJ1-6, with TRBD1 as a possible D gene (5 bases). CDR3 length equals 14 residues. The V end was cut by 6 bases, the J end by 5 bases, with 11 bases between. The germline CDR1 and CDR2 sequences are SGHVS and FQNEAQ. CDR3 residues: CASRGVRDNSPLHF. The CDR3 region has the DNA TGTGCCAGCAGGGGGGTCAGGGATAATTCACCCCTCCACTTT. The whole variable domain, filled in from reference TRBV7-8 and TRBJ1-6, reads GAGVSQSPRYKVAKRGQDVALRCDPISGHVSLFWYQQALGQGPEFLTYFQNEAQLDKSGLPSDRFFAERPEGSVSTLKIQRTQQEDSAVYLCASRGVRDNSPLHFGNGTRLTVT.

The CDR3 reads CAWRSPADTQYF. CDR3 DNA: TGTGCCTGGCGTTCCCCAGCCGATACGCAGTATTTT. The rearrangement links TRBV30 to TRBJ2-3; D gene unclear. Germline CDR1 reads GTSNPN; CDR2 reads SVGIG (reference sequence). Trimming took 5 bases from V and 6 from J, leaving 12 bases between them. The CDR3 totals 12 residues.

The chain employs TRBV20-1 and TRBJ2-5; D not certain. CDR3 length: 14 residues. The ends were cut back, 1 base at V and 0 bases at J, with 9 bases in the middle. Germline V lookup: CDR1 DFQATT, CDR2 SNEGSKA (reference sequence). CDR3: CSARGRTYQETQYF. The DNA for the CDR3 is TGCAGTGCTAGAGGACGGACGTACCAAGAGACCCAGTACTTC.

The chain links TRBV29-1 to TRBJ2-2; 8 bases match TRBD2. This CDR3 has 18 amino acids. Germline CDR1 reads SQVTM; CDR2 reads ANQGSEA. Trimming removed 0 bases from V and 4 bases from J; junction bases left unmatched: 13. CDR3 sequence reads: CSVEDRGYGRAITGELFF. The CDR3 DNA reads TGCAGCGTTGAAGATCGAGGGTACGGGAGGGCCATCACCGGGGAGCTGTTTTTT.

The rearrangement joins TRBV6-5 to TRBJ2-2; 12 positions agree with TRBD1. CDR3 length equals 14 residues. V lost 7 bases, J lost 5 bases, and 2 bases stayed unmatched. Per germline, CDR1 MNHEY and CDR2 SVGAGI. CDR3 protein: CASMGQGATGELFF. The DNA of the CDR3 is TGTGCCAGCATGGGACAGGGGGCGACCGGGGAGCTGTTTTTT.

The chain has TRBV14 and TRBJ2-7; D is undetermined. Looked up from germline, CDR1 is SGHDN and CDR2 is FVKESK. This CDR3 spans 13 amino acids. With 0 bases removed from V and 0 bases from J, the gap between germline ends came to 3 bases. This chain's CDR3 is CASSQEGSYEQYF. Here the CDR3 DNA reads TGTGCCAGCAGCCAAGAGGGCTCCTACGAGCAGTACTTC.

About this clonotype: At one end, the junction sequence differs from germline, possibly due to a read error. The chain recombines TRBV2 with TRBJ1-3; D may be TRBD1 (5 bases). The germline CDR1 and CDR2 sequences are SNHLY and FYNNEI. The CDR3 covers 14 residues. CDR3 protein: CVSSHRRSGNTIYF. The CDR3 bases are TGTGTCAGCAGCCACAGGCGCTCTGGAAACACCATATATTTT.

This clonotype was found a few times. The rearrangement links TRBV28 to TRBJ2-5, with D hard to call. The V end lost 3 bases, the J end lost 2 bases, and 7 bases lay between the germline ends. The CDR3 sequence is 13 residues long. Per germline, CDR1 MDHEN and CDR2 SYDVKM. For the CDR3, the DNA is TGTGCCAGCAGTTTCAGCTGGCAAGAGACCCAGTACTTC. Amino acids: CASSFSWQETQYF.

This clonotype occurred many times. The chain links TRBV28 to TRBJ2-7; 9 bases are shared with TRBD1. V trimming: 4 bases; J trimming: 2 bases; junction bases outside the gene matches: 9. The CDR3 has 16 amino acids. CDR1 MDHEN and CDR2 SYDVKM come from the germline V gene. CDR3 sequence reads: CASSSPSRDRAYEQYF. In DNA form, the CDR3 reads TGTGCCAGCAGTTCCCCCTCCCGGGACAGGGCCTACGAGCAGTACTTC.

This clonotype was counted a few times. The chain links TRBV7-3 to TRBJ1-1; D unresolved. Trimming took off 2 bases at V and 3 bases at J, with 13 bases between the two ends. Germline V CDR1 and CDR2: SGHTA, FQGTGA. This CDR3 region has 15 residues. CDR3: CASSLGTYPDTEAFF. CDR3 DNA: TGTGCCAGCAGCTTAGGTACATACCCGGACACTGAAGCTTTCTTT. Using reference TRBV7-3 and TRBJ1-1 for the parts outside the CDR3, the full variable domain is GAGVSQTPSNKVTEKGKYVELRCDPISGHTALYWYRQSLGQGPEFLIYFQGTGAADDSGLPNDRFFAVRPEGSVSTLKIQRTERGDSAVYLCASSLGTYPDTEAFFGQGTRLTVV.

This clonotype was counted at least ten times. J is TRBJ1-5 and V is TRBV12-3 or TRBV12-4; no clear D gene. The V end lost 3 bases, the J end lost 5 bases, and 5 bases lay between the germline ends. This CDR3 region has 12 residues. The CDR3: CASSLDYQPQHF. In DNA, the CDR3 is TGTGCCAGCAGTTTGGACTATCAGCCCCAGCATTTT.

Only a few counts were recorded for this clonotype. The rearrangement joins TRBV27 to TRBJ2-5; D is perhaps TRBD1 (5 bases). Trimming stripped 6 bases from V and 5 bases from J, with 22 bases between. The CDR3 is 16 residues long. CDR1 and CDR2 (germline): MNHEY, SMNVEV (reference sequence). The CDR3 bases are TGTGCCAGCAGCCTTCTGGGGCTCAGGGCCGGGGAGACCCAGTACTTC. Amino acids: CASSLLGLRAGETQYF.

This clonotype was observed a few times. The CDR3: CSTLGTSGSTDTQYF. The CDR3 DNA is TGCAGTACTCTTGGGACTAGCGGGAGCACAGATACGCAGTATTTT. The V call is TRBV20-1, the J call TRBJ2-3; 12 positions match TRBD2. V was clipped by 8 bases and J by 0 bases; unmatched bases: 6. This CDR3 has 15 residues. Germline V gene sequence: CDR1 DFQATT, CDR2 SNEGSKA (reference sequence).

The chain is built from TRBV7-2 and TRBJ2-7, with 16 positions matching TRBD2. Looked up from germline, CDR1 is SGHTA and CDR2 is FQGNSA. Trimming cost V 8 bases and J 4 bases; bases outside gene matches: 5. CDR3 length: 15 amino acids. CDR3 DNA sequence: TGTGCCAGCGGGACTAGCGGGAGGGCTTTGTACGAGCAGTACTTC. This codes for CASGTSGRALYEQYF.

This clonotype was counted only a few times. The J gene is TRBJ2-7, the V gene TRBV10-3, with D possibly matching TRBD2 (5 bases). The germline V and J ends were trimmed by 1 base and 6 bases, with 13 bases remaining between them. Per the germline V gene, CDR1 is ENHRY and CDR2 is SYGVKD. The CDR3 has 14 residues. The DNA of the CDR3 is TGTGCCATCAGTGAGTACCGGGGAGAGAGCGAGCAGTACTTC. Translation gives CAISEYRGESEQYF.

In DNA, the CDR3 is TGCAGCGCCCAGGGAGGGGCCGAGACCCAGTACTTC. This codes for CSAQGGAETQYF. The genes are TRBV29-1 and TRBJ2-5; 7 bases agree with TRBD2. Germline assignment: CDR1 SQVTM and CDR2 ANQGSEA. The CDR3 runs to 12 residues. V shed 7 bases, J shed 5 bases, and the junction held 7 bases outside the gene matches.